These 16 T cell receptor beta chains share one sample of origin, sequenced in a study of blood T cell repertoires in COVID-19. Sequencing used immunoSEQ multiplex PCR; TCRdb keeps in-frame clones, though not all of them. Altogether about 390,000 clones are present, roughly 89% being singletons, with the ten largest covering roughly 10%. Material: PBMCs or T cells enriched from blood (not recorded which). These receptors originate from a woman aged 45-65 years who had recovered from COVID-19.

The chain combines TRBV28 with TRBJ1-2; possibly TRBD1 for D (6 bases). V dropped 7 bases and J dropped 5 bases, with 20 bases sitting between them. The germline CDR1 and CDR2 sequences are MDHEN and SYDVKM. The CDR3 is 15 amino acids. This CDR3 is CASTGGQTGLYGYTF. The CDR3 nucleotides are TGTGCCAGCACAGGCGGGCAGACAGGTTTATATGGCTACACCTTC.

This chain connects TRBV3-1 (or the pseudogene TRBV3-2) to TRBJ1-1; the D gene is possibly TRBD1 (5 bases). Looked up from germline, CDR1 is LGHDT and CDR2 is YNNKEL (reference sequence). Trimming removed 2 bases from V and 11 bases from J, with 12 bases in between. CDR3 length: 12 amino acids. The DNA of the CDR3 is TGTGCCAGCAGCCAAAGCAGGGACTCGGCTTTCTTT. This sequence encodes CASSQSRDSAFF.

This chain joins TRBV4-2 and TRBJ1-4; possibly TRBD1 for D (5 bases). Germline CDR1 LGHNA, CDR2 YNFKEQ. Deletions cut 4 bases from V and 7 bases from J, with 13 bases between. The CDR3 has 14 amino acids. For the CDR3, the DNA is TGTGCCAGCAGCCGCGACCTAGGGGTTGAAAAACTGTTTTTT. It codes for CASSRDLGVEKLFF.

For this clone: This same CDR3 is encoded by further DNA sequences in the sample. The rearrangement uses TRBV28 and TRBJ1-2; no reliable D call. The CDR3 loop spans 13 amino acids. The germline V gene has CDR1 MDHEN and CDR2 SYDVKM. V lost 3 bases to trimming and J lost 1 base, with 6 bases between them. The CDR3 coding sequence is TGTGCCAGCAGTTTGGCGGGTAACTATGGCTACACCTTC. It encodes CASSLAGNYGYTF.

V usage is TRBV6-5 and J usage is TRBJ1-1; D uncertain. CDR1 is MNHEY and CDR2 is SVGAGI in the germline V gene. The CDR3 has 15 residues. Trimming pared 6 bases from V and 1 base from J, leaving 15 bases between. The CDR3 here is CASRLGRERNTEAFF. CDR3 DNA: TGTGCCAGCAGGTTAGGGCGGGAACGGAACACTGAAGCTTTCTTT.

The chain is built from TRBV30 and TRBJ2-5; TRBD2 matches at 7 bases. Germline V CDR1 and CDR2: GTSNPN, SVGIG (reference sequence). V lost 5 bases to trimming and J lost 0 bases; unmatched junction nucleotides: 12. The CDR3 covers 16 residues. In DNA, the CDR3 is TGTGCCTGGGGGCCGGGAATAGCGGGTAACCAAGAGACCCAGTACTTC. This gives the protein CAWGPGIAGNQETQYF.

This sequence joins TRBV2 and TRBJ1-4, with 8 bases matching TRBD1. Germline CDR1 reads SNHLY; CDR2 reads FYNNEI. V lost 6 bases, J lost 3 bases, and 3 bases stayed unmatched. This CDR3 spans 14 amino acids. CDR3 in amino acids: CASRAQGANEKLFF. The DNA for the CDR3 is TGTGCCAGCAGAGCACAGGGGGCTAATGAAAAACTGTTTTTT.

The J gene is TRBJ1-6, the V gene TRBV5-1, with D possibly matching TRBD1 (6 bases). Germline V gene lookup returns CDR1 SGHRS and CDR2 YFSETQ. This CDR3 region has 16 residues. V lost 3 bases and J 13 bases, leaving 23 bases between the germline ends. CDR3 region: CASSSLPGHPFDPLHF. Written as DNA, the CDR3 is TGCGCCAGCAGCTCTCTACCGGGACACCCATTCGACCCCCTCCACTTT.

This clone was seen just once. CDR3 sequence (DNA): TGTGCCAGCAGCTTAGCGGGAGGGAACGGGACTGAAGCTTTCTTT. It is translated as CASSLAGGNGTEAFF. The chain couples TRBV7-9 to TRBJ1-1, with D uncertain. The CDR3 contains 15 residues. Trimming took off 0 bases at V and 5 bases at J, with 13 bases between the two ends. Germline CDR1 and CDR2: SEHNR and FQNEAQ (reference sequence).

The chain employs TRBV6-5 and TRBJ1-4, with D tentatively TRBD1 (6 bases). This CDR3 contains 14 residues. Germline CDR1 and CDR2: MNHEY and SVGAGI. Trimming took 10 bases from V and 5 from J, leaving 17 bases between them. CDR3 DNA sequence: TGTGCCACCAAGGTTGGGGGGGCCAATGAAAAACTGTTTTTT. It translates to CATKVGGANEKLFF.

The chain is built from TRBV5-1 and TRBJ2-7, with D perhaps TRBD2 (7 bases). Trimming shortened V by 4 bases and J by 6 bases, and 26 bases separated the two germline ends. The V gene's germline CDR1 is SGHRS and CDR2 YFSETQ. CDR3 length: 17 residues. This CDR3 reads CASSPLIGRGGGPEQYF. DNA of the CDR3: TGCGCCAGCAGCCCCCTTATAGGGAGGGGAGGGGGACCCGAGCAGTACTTC.

The gene calls are TRBV3-1 (or the pseudogene TRBV3-2) and TRBJ1-2; D is ambiguous. The CDR3 covers 13 residues. V was cut by 6 bases and J by 8 bases, with 16 bases left in between. CDR1 and CDR2 from the germline V gene are LGHDT and YNNKEL (reference sequence). This chain's CDR3 is CASSQAEGGGYTF. In DNA, the CDR3 is TGTGCCAGCAGTCAGGCGGAGGGAGGGGGCTACACCTTC.

This clone was seen a few times. The chain uses TRBV19 and TRBJ1-1, with 8 bases aligning to TRBD1. Germline CDR1 and CDR2: LNHDA and SQIVND (reference sequence). V was pared by 6 bases and J by 5 bases, with 8 bases of the junction left unmatched. The CDR3 has 14 amino acids. CDR3 DNA: TGTGCCAGTAGCCCGAGGACAGGGCGGACTGAAGCTTTCTTT. It encodes CASSPRTGRTEAFF. Full variable domain (rest looked up from reference TRBV19 and TRBJ1-1): DGGITQSPKYLFRKEGQNVTLSCEQNLNHDAMYWYRQDPGQGLRLIYYSQIVNDFQKGDIAEGYSVSREKKESFPLTVTSAQKNPTAFYLCASSPRTGRTEAFFGQGTRLTVV.

V usage is TRBV6-1 and J usage is TRBJ1-2; weak D call: TRBD1 (6 bases). V lost 2 bases to trimming and J lost 5 bases, with 15 bases between them. Germline V gene lookup returns CDR1 MNHNS and CDR2 SASEGT. The CDR3 loop spans 15 amino acids. The CDR3 nucleotides read TGTGCCAGCAGTGAATTGTGGGGGCAGCGGTATGGCTACACCTTC. It translates to CASSELWGQRYGYTF.

This rearrangement joins TRBV29-1 to TRBJ2-7; no reliable D call. The germline V gene encodes CDR1 SQVTM and CDR2 ANQGSEA. Between the trimmed V and J ends, which lost 1 base and 6 bases, there was a span of 13 bases. The CDR3 totals 13 residues. The CDR3 coding sequence is TGCAGCGTTGAAGTTGTAGGTTCGGGCGAGCAGTACTTC. This codes for CSVEVVGSGEQYF.

V usage is TRBV23-1 and J usage is TRBJ1-2; a weak D match, TRBD1 (6 bases). TRBV23-1 falls under the ORF class, with uncertain function. The CDR3 extends over 16 amino acids. V dropped 2 bases and J dropped 0 bases, with 13 bases sitting between them. For the CDR3, the DNA is TGCGCCAGCAGTCAAGACAGGAACCAAACTAACTATGGCTACACCTTC. It encodes CASSQDRNQTNYGYTF.